These 21 T cell receptor beta chains originate from one sample sequenced in a study of blood T cell repertoires in COVID-19. Measured with immunoSEQ multiplex PCR; TCRdb has only the in-frame clones, and not every one. Of roughly 120,000 clones listed, roughly 82% are singletons. The specimen sequenced was peripheral blood. These receptors were collected from a woman older than 75 with active or convalescent COVID-19.

The chain employs TRBV14 and TRBJ2-1; weak D call: TRBD1 (5 bases). Germline V gene data show CDR1 as SGHDN and CDR2 as FVKESK. V gave up 5 bases and J gave up 7 bases, with 15 bases separating them. CDR3 length: 14 amino acids. As DNA, the CDR3 is TGTGCCAGCAGCATCTGGCAGGGTGCGAATGAGCAGTTCTTC. Translating gives CASSIWQGANEQFF.

This clone was recorded once. The chain employs TRBV11-2 and TRBJ2-5; tentatively, D is TRBD2 (6 bases). The CDR3 runs to 13 residues. The V end was cut by 1 base, the J end by 5 bases, with 8 bases between. Germline V gene sequence: CDR1 SGHAT, CDR2 FQNNGV. The CDR3 nucleotides read TGTGCCAGCAGCTTAGGGGGGGTTGAGACCCAGTACTTC. Protein: CASSLGGVETQYF. Supplemented by reference TRBV11-2 and TRBJ2-5, the full variable domain reads EAGVAQSPRYKIIEKRQSVAFWCNPISGHATLYWYQQILGQGPKLLIQFQNNGVVDDSQLPKDRFSAERLKGVDSTLKIQPAKLEDSAVYLCASSLGGVETQYFGPGTRLLVL.

The rearrangement links TRBV10-3 to TRBJ2-5; D is possibly TRBD1 (6 bases). Germline lookup yields CDR1 ENHRY and CDR2 SYGVKD. V lost 6 bases to trimming and J lost 5 bases, with 16 bases between them. The CDR3 has 14 residues. CDR3 DNA: TGTGCCATCAGCAAGACAGGCCTCTCGGAGACCCAGTACTTC. This translates into CAISKTGLSETQYF.

This chain connects TRBV19 to TRBJ2-1; TRBD1 might be the D (5 bases). In germline, CDR1 is LNHDA, CDR2 SQIVND (reference sequence). The CDR3 consists of 13 residues. The V and J ends lost 1 base and 13 bases respectively, with 14 bases between them. This CDR3 is CASSIVRVGEQFF. As DNA, the CDR3 is TGTGCCAGTAGTATAGTCAGGGTAGGGGAACAGTTCTTC.

The chain uses TRBV7-9 and TRBJ1-1, with TRBD1 matching over 10 bases. Per germline, CDR1 SEHNR and CDR2 FQNEAQ (reference sequence). J lost 10 bases, V lost 2 bases, and 1 base had no gene match. This CDR3 has 12 residues. This CDR3 reads CASSLRDRGAFF. The CDR3 DNA reads as TGTGCCAGCAGCTTAAGGGACAGGGGAGCTTTCTTT.

The chain combines TRBV28 with TRBJ2-6, with D hard to call. The germline V gene encodes CDR1 MDHEN and CDR2 SYDVKM. CDR3 size: 14 residues. Trimming pared 6 bases from V and 0 bases from J, leaving 6 bases between. The CDR3 loop reads CASRHPSGANVLTF. Written as DNA, the CDR3 is TGTGCCAGCAGACACCCCTCTGGGGCCAACGTCCTGACTTTC.

The rearrangement uses TRBV10-3 and TRBJ2-2, with 7 bases fitting TRBD1. This CDR3 spans 14 amino acids. Germline assignment: CDR1 ENHRY and CDR2 SYGVKD. V was clipped by 7 bases and J by 3 bases; unmatched bases: 5. The DNA of the CDR3 is TGTGCCATCAAGTGGCAGGGGGACACCGGGGAGCTGTTTTTT. Encoded protein: CAIKWQGDTGELFF.

This chain connects TRBV24-1 to TRBJ2-7; TRBD1 agrees at 11 bases. In germline, CDR1 is KGHDR, CDR2 SFDVKD. CDR3 size: 16 residues. J gave up 3 bases and V 3 bases, and 6 bases lay outside the gene matches. The CDR3 loop reads CATSDPSDRGHYEQYF. CDR3 DNA sequence: TGTGCCACCAGTGATCCCTCGGACAGGGGGCACTACGAGCAGTACTTC.

The V gene is TRBV3-1 (or the pseudogene TRBV3-2), the J gene TRBJ2-7, with 7 bases lining up with TRBD2. Germline V gene data show CDR1 as LGHDT and CDR2 as YNNKEL (reference sequence). The ends lost 3 bases at V and 2 bases at J; junction bases unmatched: 13. The CDR3 is 17 amino acids. The CDR3: CASSHLSPAGSTYEQYF. In nucleotides, the CDR3 is TGTGCCAGCAGCCACCTATCCCCAGCGGGAAGTACCTACGAGCAGTACTTC.

This clone appeared a single time. The chain has TRBV5-4 and TRBJ2-5; 11 bases are shared with TRBD2. CDR1 SGHNT and CDR2 YYREEE come from the germline V gene (reference sequence). The CDR3 is 14 residues long. The V segment lost 4 bases and the J segment 4 bases; nucleotides outside the gene matches: 3. CDR3 residues: CASSPGLAGETQYF. Here the CDR3 DNA reads TGTGCCAGCAGCCCCGGACTAGCGGGAGAGACCCAGTACTTC.

The chain carries TRBV11-2 and TRBJ2-3, with TRBD1 identical over 7 bases. V shed 7 bases and J 0 bases; nucleotides not matched to a gene: 16. CDR1 is SGHAT, CDR2 FQNNGV, per germline. There are 18 residues in the CDR3. CDR3 sequence reads: CASTPTPQGVTSTDTQYF. The DNA of the CDR3 is TGTGCCAGCACCCCAACACCTCAGGGGGTAACTAGCACAGATACGCAGTATTTT.

In this sample, this clone turned up once. The J gene is TRBJ2-5, the V gene TRBV3-1 (or the pseudogene TRBV3-2); a possible D gene is TRBD1 (5 bases). The germline V and J ends were trimmed by 0 bases and 5 bases, with 16 bases remaining between them. This CDR3 spans 16 amino acids. Germline CDR1 and CDR2: LGHDT and YNNKEL (reference sequence). The CDR3 sequence: CASSQEWAGNAETQYF. The CDR3 DNA is TGTGCCAGCAGCCAAGAATGGGCAGGGAATGCGGAGACCCAGTACTTC.

V is TRBV28 and J is TRBJ1-2; no clear D gene. Between the trimmed V and J ends, which lost 6 bases and 8 bases, there was a span of 13 bases. The CDR3 spans 12 residues. Germline CDR1 reads MDHEN; CDR2 reads SYDVKM. The chain's CDR3 is CASRNGWRGYTF. CDR3 sequence (DNA): TGTGCCAGCAGGAACGGCTGGAGGGGCTACACCTTC.

The V call is TRBV5-1, the J call TRBJ2-2, with 8 bases that match TRBD1. There are 15 residues in the CDR3. Germline V gene lookup returns CDR1 SGHRS and CDR2 YFSETQ. With 4 bases clipped from V and 6 bases from J, the junction kept 8 bases outside the gene matches. Here the CDR3 reads CASSRPTGDAGELFF. CDR3 DNA: TGCGCCAGCAGCAGACCGACAGGGGACGCCGGGGAGCTGTTTTTT.

This sequence joins TRBV4-1 and TRBJ2-7, with 13 nucleotides matching TRBD2. In germline, CDR1 is MGHRA, CDR2 YSYEKL. After removal of 1 base from V and 3 bases from J, the junction contained 6 bases not matched to a gene. The CDR3 covers 17 residues. The CDR3 DNA sequence: TGCGCCAGCAGCCAAGGGACTAGCGGGAGTCTTATCTACGAGCAGTACTTC. Protein: CASSQGTSGSLIYEQYF.

The chain links TRBV11-2 to TRBJ2-7, with D possibly TRBD1 on 6 matching bases. Looked up from germline, CDR1 is SGHAT and CDR2 is FQNNGV. CDR3 size: 13 residues. V lost 1 base to trimming and J lost 3 bases, with 7 bases between them. The CDR3 DNA reads as TGTGCCAGCAGCTTAGGGACAGTCTACGAGCAGTACTTC. Its translation: CASSLGTVYEQYF.

The chain has TRBV2 and TRBJ1-2; 8 bases are shared with TRBD1. V trimming: 6 bases; J trimming: 8 bases; junction bases outside the gene matches: 5. Germline-derived CDR1 and CDR2 are SNHLY and FYNNEI. This CDR3 spans 12 amino acids. CDR3 residues: CASRTGGGGYTF. The CDR3 nucleotides read TGTGCCAGCAGAACAGGGGGTGGAGGCTACACCTTC.

CDR3 bases: TGTGCCAGCAGTGGCTTGGCGGGATACTACAATGAGCAGTTCTTC. Protein sequence: CASSGLAGYYNEQFF. V usage is TRBV9 and J usage is TRBJ2-1; D might be TRBD2 (6 bases). Germline assignment: CDR1 SGDLS and CDR2 YYNGEE. V was cut by 5 bases and J by 3 bases, with 15 bases left in between. This CDR3 is built from 15 residues.

V usage is TRBV28 and J usage is TRBJ1-2, with 8 bases identical to TRBD1. Germline V gene data show CDR1 as MDHEN and CDR2 as SYDVKM. CDR3 size: 14 residues. Germline trimming cut 3 bases from V and 8 bases from J; bases unmatched to any gene: 8. This CDR3 is CASSFSQGAEGYTF. For the CDR3, the DNA is TGTGCCAGCAGTTTTTCCCAGGGGGCGGAAGGCTACACCTTC.

The chain combines TRBV4-1 with TRBJ1-5; TRBD1 is a possible D gene (5 bases). The CDR3 consists of 15 residues. The V and J ends lost 3 bases and 4 bases respectively, with 13 bases between them. Germline V gene sequence: CDR1 MGHRA, CDR2 YSYEKL. CDR3 coding DNA: TGCGCCAGCAGCCAGGGGTGGGGCGAAAATCAGCCCCAGCATTTT. It specifies CASSQGWGENQPQHF.

The V call is TRBV6-1, the J call TRBJ2-1, with D unclear. Trimming cost V 0 bases and J 4 bases, with 10 bases left between them. Germline V gene lookup returns CDR1 MNHNS and CDR2 SASEGT. The CDR3 is 15 residues long. The CDR3 coding sequence is TGTGCCAGCAGTGAAGCGAAAAGGCGGTACAATGAGCAGTTCTTC. Translating it yields CASSEAKRRYNEQFF.